This T cell receptor beta chain comes out of a study of shared clonotypes between healthy human individuals. General study findings and limits: Only blood samples were collected, and tissue repertoires likely differ.

V dropped 4 bases and J dropped 1 base, with 7 bases sitting between them. In germline, CDR1 is MNHEY, CDR2 SVGAGI. The CDR3 has 13 amino acids. The test was conducted at deep level. Profiling relied on immunoSEQ multiplex PCR, and the TCRdb table lists in-frame clones only, not all of them. The sample includes more than 2,000,000 clones, approximately 95% of them seen just once. Caucasian adults residing in Nashville, Tennessee made up all the donors. Remarks on this clone: Its antigen is still unknown. Other DNA sequences of this sample code for an identical CDR3.

This receptor was taken from a man younger than 30 in good health. Some clones in this sample may be carry-over from other donors' samples. Sequenced: naive CD4+ T cells from PBMCs. Subset: CD45RA+ positively selected. The rearrangement joins TRBV6-5 to TRBJ2-5; no firm D call. The CDR3 DNA sequence: TGTGCCAGCAGTTGGGGTCTCCAAGAGACCCAGTACTTC. Amino acids: CASSWGLQETQYF.